A selection of T cell receptor beta chains follows, all from one sample in a study of post-analysis software for immune sequencing data. TCRdb reprocessed the PCR reads with MiXCR, giving one entry per CDR3 protein. The sample lists about 380,000 distinct CDR3 sequences, approximately 33% occurring once. The sample comprised blood. The receptors originated from a girl aged 5-17 years with multiple sclerosis. The CDR3 runs from the conserved cysteine through the conserved F or W. D genes are given only for firm matches. Only some rows state a clone size, as once, few, many or a class for expanded clones.

V gene: TRBV5-6; D gene: .; J gene: TRBJ2-1; clone size: few; CDR3 protein: CASSEVPHNEQFF; CDR3 DNA: TGTGCCAGCAGCGAGGTACCCCACAATGAGCAGTTCTTC
V gene: TRBV10-3; D gene: TRBD2; J gene: TRBJ2-1; clone size: few; CDR3 protein: CATGRGTNYNEQFF; CDR3 DNA: TGTGCCACCGGGAGGGGTACCAATTACAATGAGCAGTTCTTC
V gene: TRBV5-1; D gene: TRBD1; J gene: TRBJ1-1; clone size: few; CDR3 protein: CASREQGANTEAFF; CDR3 DNA: TGCGCCAGCAGGGAACAGGGGGCGAACACTGAAGCTTTCTTT
V gene: TRBV28; D gene: TRBD1; J gene: TRBJ2-7; clone size: .; CDR3 protein: CASSSPYRGVGHEQYF; CDR3 DNA: TGTGCCAGCAGTTCCCCCTACAGGGGCGTTGGACACGAGCAGTACTTC
V gene: TRBV12-3/TRBV12-4; D gene: .; J gene: TRBJ2-7; clone size: few; CDR3 protein: CASSLVPNYEQYF; CDR3 DNA: TGTGCCAGCAGTTTAGTTCCTAACTACGAGCAGTACTTC
V gene: TRBV20-1; D gene: TRBD2; J gene: TRBJ2-2; clone size: .; CDR3 protein: CSARETSGGNTGELFF; CDR3 DNA: TGCAGTGCTAGAGAGACTAGCGGGGGGAACACCGGGGAGCTGTTTTTT
V gene: TRBV2; D gene: TRBD1; J gene: TRBJ2-5; clone size: many; CDR3 protein: CASTSTGMVETQYF; CDR3 DNA: TGTGCCAGCACCTCGACAGGGATGGTGGAGACCCAGTACTTC
V gene: TRBV28; D gene: .; J gene: TRBJ1-2; clone size: few; CDR3 protein: CASSLSYGGYTF; CDR3 DNA: TGTGCCAGCAGTCTGTCATATGGTGGCTACACCTTC
V gene: TRBV29-1; D gene: .; J gene: TRBJ2-6; clone size: few; CDR3 protein: CSVAGTAAFSGANVLTF; CDR3 DNA: TGCAGCGTCGCCGGGACGGCTGCTTTCTCTGGGGCCAACGTCCTGACTTTC
V gene: TRBV7-9; D gene: TRBD2; J gene: TRBJ2-1; clone size: .; CDR3 protein: CASSLAGTSPYNEQFF; CDR3 DNA: TGTGCCAGCAGCTTAGCGGGGACTAGTCCATACAATGAGCAGTTCTTC
V gene: TRBV4-2; D gene: .; J gene: TRBJ1-1; clone size: .; CDR3 protein: CASSPTQRATEAFF; CDR3 DNA: TGTGCCAGCAGCCCTACCCAACGGGCCACTGAAGCTTTCTTT
V gene: TRBV27; D gene: .; J gene: TRBJ1-6; clone size: .; CDR3 protein: CASSSFREPGSPLHF; CDR3 DNA: TGTGCCAGCAGTTCCTTCAGGGAACCGGGCTCACCCCTCCACTTT
V gene: TRBV5-1; D gene: .; J gene: TRBJ1-2; clone size: many; CDR3 protein: CASTTPGALGYTF; CDR3 DNA: TGCGCCAGCACAACCCCGGGGGCCTTGGGCTACACCTTC
V gene: TRBV29-1; D gene: .; J gene: TRBJ1-2; clone size: .; CDR3 protein: CSVEGQADSYTF; CDR3 DNA: TGCAGCGTTGAAGGGCAGGCGGATAGCTACACCTTC